A selection of T cell receptor beta chains follows, all from one sample in a study of blood T cell repertoires in COVID-19. Measured with immunoSEQ multiplex PCR; TCRdb has only the in-frame clones, and not every one. The sample lists about 110,000 clones, approximately 83% occurring once. The sequenced material came from peripheral blood. These receptors were obtained from a woman in her seventies with acute or convalescent COVID-19. The CDR3 runs from the conserved cysteine through the conserved F or W. A D gene is named only where the DNA matches it firmly.

>TRBD1|TRBV18
CASSSGQGMAYEQYF
>NA|TRBV19
CASKTGVEETQYF
>NA|TRBV5-1
CASSIHYPADTQYF
>TRBD2|TRBV5-1
CASSLTSGGYEQYF
>NA|TRBV14
CASSQDLPGANEKLFF
>NA|TRBV30
CAWDSVGAGEQYF
>TRBD1|TRBV11-2
CASSLRQGPGFF
>TRBD2|TRBV6-5
CASMETSGYNEQFF
>NA|TRBV19
CASSLRHAISYNEQFF
>NA|TRBV7-9
CASSLASVDSDYEQYF
>NA|TRBV5-1
CASSSPPATTGELFF
>TRBD1|TRBV11-2
CASSPGTGNEKLFF
>NA|TRBV3-1/TRBV3-2
CASSQGRSNSPLHF
>TRBD2|TRBV5-1
CASSPGLAGLPGGQFF
>NA|TRBV9
CASSAGRARGYTF
>NA|TRBV19
CASSPSSRGRADTQYF
>NA|TRBV24-1
CATSDSHSDTQYF
>NA|TRBV19
CASSKTENQETQYF
>TRBD2|TRBV30
CAWSRTSFGETQYF
>TRBD1|TRBV6-5
CASDDRGRTKGYTF
>TRBD2|TRBV5-6
CASSHTGTSFMYEQYF
>NA|TRBV18
CASSPDWGYNTEAFF
>TRBD2|TRBV5-1
CASSPVVLAGAETQYF
>NA|TRBV18
CASSPLAENYGYTF
>NA|TRBV19
CASGLTLFNYGYTF
>NA|TRBV6-1
CASSELGLPQETQYF
>NA|TRBV6-6
CASSRIIQGGETQYF
>TRBD1|TRBV27
CASSFQSQGPPETQYF
>NA|TRBV10-1
CASSPGGSTDTQYF
>TRBD1|TRBV6-5
CASNTPGQGRDEQFF
>NA|TRBV5-1
CASTTTSVGELFF
>NA|TRBV15
CATRGTGFLETQYF
>NA|TRBV21-1
CASSKFKLRGNQPQHF
>NA|TRBV28
CASSSPGPSNQPQHF
>NA|TRBV7-2
CASSLASYSSYNEQFF
>NA|TRBV6-5
CASRGLEAAQYF
>TRBD1|TRBV18
CASSPQSQGASNEQFF
>TRBD1|TRBV6-5
CASRRTGVETEAFF
>NA|TRBV18
CASSPRGREKLFF
>NA|TRBV24-1
CATRGTGTEAFF
>TRBD2|TRBV7-9
CASSTQVGLAGADTQYF
>TRBD1|TRBV18
CASSPQGQGEGAKNIQYF
>TRBD2|TRBV7-9
CASSGTSGAYEQYF
>NA|TRBV6-5
CASSRRGGLNTEAFF
>TRBD2|TRBV7-8
CASSGDRRLAGGQETQYF
>NA|TRBV27
CASSPHGQYQPQHF
>TRBD2|TRBV7-3
CASSFGGAWDTQYF
>TRBD1|TRBV28
CASSFLRQGGTDTQYF